This passage covers 32 T cell receptor beta chains from one sample sequenced in a study of shared clonotypes between healthy human individuals. Measured with immunoSEQ multiplex PCR; TCRdb has only the in-frame clones, and not every one. This table holds around 2,000,000 clones, 85% to 95% found once. Sequenced sample: naive CD4+ T cells sorted from blood. Subset here: CD45RA+ positively selected. The receptors stem from a man aged 18 to 30 in good health.

This clone was picked up one time. The genes are TRBV6-6 and TRBJ1-1; possibly TRBD1 for D (5 bases). CDR1 and CDR2 (germline): MNHNY, SVGAGI (reference sequence). V lost 7 bases, J lost 10 bases, and 16 bases lay in between. The CDR3 extends over 12 amino acids. The CDR3 loop is CASNIRGGSAFF. In DNA form, the CDR3 reads TGTGCCAGCAACATTCGGGGGGGATCAGCTTTCTTT.

The rearrangement joins TRBV4-1 to TRBJ2-3; D possibly corresponds to TRBD2 (5 bases). CDR3 size: 15 residues. Germline CDR1 reads MGHRA; CDR2 reads YSYEKL. The germline V and J ends were trimmed by 0 bases and 3 bases, with 10 bases remaining between them. This chain's CDR3 is CASSQDAGRTDTQYF. The CDR3 DNA reads as TGCGCCAGCAGCCAAGATGCGGGCAGGACAGATACGCAGTATTTT.

The chain has TRBV27 and TRBJ2-7, with unresolved D. The CDR3 is 14 amino acids. Trimming pared 5 bases from V and 0 bases from J, leaving 11 bases between. Germline CDR1 reads MNHEY; CDR2 reads SMNVEV (reference sequence). CDR3 protein: CASSRRTFSYEQYF. CDR3 nucleotide sequence: TGTGCCAGCAGTCGCCGGACGTTCTCCTACGAGCAGTACTTC.

The gene calls are TRBV6-6 and TRBJ1-1; 7 bases are shared with TRBD1. The CDR3 extends over 14 amino acids. CDR1 is MNHNY, CDR2 SVGAGI, per germline (reference sequence). J lost 0 bases, V lost 7 bases, and 5 bases had no gene match. CDR3 bases: TGTGCCAGCATAATGGGACAGCTGAACACTGAAGCTTTCTTT. It translates to CASIMGQLNTEAFF.

The gene calls are TRBV27 and TRBJ1-6, with 8 nucleotides matching TRBD1. V lost 2 bases to trimming and J lost 5 bases; unmatched junction nucleotides: 2. In germline, CDR1 is MNHEY, CDR2 SMNVEV (reference sequence). The CDR3 is made up of 15 amino acids. DNA for the CDR3: TGTGCCAGCAGTTTAGCAGGGGGCAATAATTCACCCCTCCACTTT. This codes for CASSLAGGNNSPLHF.

V gene TRBV2 combines with J gene TRBJ1-2; D is uncertain. The CDR3 totals 13 residues. V was clipped by 3 bases and J by 4 bases, with 9 bases between them. CDR1 is SNHLY, CDR2 FYNNEI, per germline. The CDR3 loop reads CASSEAPGYGYTF. Written as DNA, the CDR3 is TGTGCCAGCAGTGAGGCCCCCGGCTATGGCTACACCTTC.

The V and J genes are TRBV14 and TRBJ1-2, with unresolved D. Trimming pared 1 base from V and 5 bases from J, leaving 8 bases between. This CDR3 comprises 13 residues. Germline V gene sequence: CDR1 SGHDN, CDR2 FVKESK. CDR3 loop: CASSQVGPYGYTF. Written as DNA, the CDR3 is TGTGCCAGCAGCCAAGTAGGACCGTATGGCTACACCTTC.

The chain employs TRBV5-1 and TRBJ2-1; D is unclear. Germline V lookup: CDR1 SGHRS, CDR2 YFSETQ. The CDR3 spans 12 residues. With 0 bases removed from V and 10 bases from J, the gap between germline ends came to 8 bases. In DNA, the CDR3 is TGCGCCAGCAGCTTGGACTACTTGGAGCAGTTCTTC. Translation gives CASSLDYLEQFF. Full variable domain (remainder filled in from reference TRBV5-1 and TRBJ2-1): KAGVTQTPRYLIKTRGQQVTLSCSPISGHRSVSWYQQTPGQGLQFLFEYFSETQRNKGNFPGRFSGRQFSNSRSEMNVSTLELGDSALYLCASSLDYLEQFFGPGTRLTVL.

CDR3 nucleotide sequence: TGCGCCAGCAGTGGTCGGGACACCTATGGCTACACCTTC. Translation: CASSGRDTYGYTF. The chain carries TRBV10-2 and TRBJ1-2; the D gene is possibly TRBD1 (6 bases). The CDR3 contains 13 residues. The V and J ends lost 4 bases and 4 bases respectively, with 10 bases between them. The germline V gene encodes CDR1 WSHSY and CDR2 SAAADI.

V is TRBV6-4 and J is TRBJ2-7; D is uncertain. Looked up from germline, CDR1 is MRHNA and CDR2 is SNTAGT. The CDR3 is made up of 13 amino acids. V gave up 3 bases and J gave up 0 bases, with 6 bases separating them. DNA for the CDR3: TGTGCCAGCAGTGAAAAGTTCTCCTACGAGCAGTACTTC. Amino acids: CASSEKFSYEQYF.

The chain is built from TRBV6-5 and TRBJ2-5, with D perhaps TRBD1 or TRBD2 (6 bases each). Germline V CDR1 and CDR2: MNHEY, SVGAGI. Deletions cut 2 bases from V and 4 bases from J, with 17 bases between. This CDR3 has 16 amino acids. The CDR3 coding sequence is TGTGCCAGCAGTTACGGGGGCAGGGAGGTATCAGAGACCCAGTACTTC. It yields the protein CASSYGGREVSETQYF.

The chain is built from TRBV11-1 and TRBJ1-1, with TRBD1 as a possible D gene (6 bases). Per germline, CDR1 SGHAT and CDR2 FQDESV (reference sequence). This CDR3 comprises 14 residues. Trimming removed 2 bases at V and 5 bases at J, with 12 bases between. The CDR3 loop reads CASSLRTEGTEAFF. The DNA for the CDR3 is TGTGCCAGCAGCTTAAGGACAGAGGGGACTGAAGCTTTCTTT.

The J gene is TRBJ1-1, the V gene TRBV5-6, with unresolved D. The CDR3 spans 16 residues. V was pared by 1 base and J by 2 bases, with 15 bases between. Germline V gene data show CDR1 as SGHDT and CDR2 as YYEEEE. CDR3 in DNA: TGTGCCAGCAGCTTGAGGGCCCCCACTTACAACACTGAAGCTTTCTTT. Translating gives CASSLRAPTYNTEAFF.

This clone appeared a single time. V is TRBV2 and J is TRBJ2-3; D may be TRBD2 (6 bases). The CDR3 length is 15 residues. Germline V gives CDR1 SNHLY, CDR2 FYNNEI. Trimming shortened V by 2 bases and J by 4 bases, and 13 bases separated the two germline ends. For the CDR3, the DNA is TGTGCCAGCAGTGAATTAGCGGCCCTTCCAGATACGCAGTATTTT. It is translated as CASSELAALPDTQYF.

The rearrangement uses TRBV7-9 and TRBJ1-3; 9 positions agree with TRBD1. Germline CDR1 reads SEHNR; CDR2 reads FQNEAQ (reference sequence). The junction had 4 bases not matched to a gene; V was cut back by 5 bases and J by 2 bases. The CDR3 extends over 15 amino acids. CDR3 in DNA: TGTGCCAGCAGCGCCTGGGACAGGGCTGGAAACACCATATATTTT. This translates into CASSAWDRAGNTIYF.

The chain has TRBV6-1 and TRBJ2-2; D remains unclear. The CDR3 runs to 13 residues. The ends were cut back, 5 bases at V and 6 bases at J, with 10 bases in the middle. Germline V lookup: CDR1 MNHNS, CDR2 SASEGT. CDR3 sequence reads: CASSPTRPGELFF. CDR3 DNA: TGTGCCAGCAGTCCCACCCGCCCCGGGGAGCTGTTTTTT.

J is TRBJ2-3 and V is TRBV5-1, with D possibly matching TRBD2 (5 bases). This CDR3 has 13 amino acids. Germline CDR1 SGHRS, CDR2 YFSETQ. The V end lost 5 bases, the J end lost 2 bases, and 9 bases lay between the germline ends. The CDR3 region has the DNA TGCGCCAGCAGGCGGGTACACACAGATACGCAGTATTTT. Translation gives CASRRVHTDTQYF.

As for this clone: Other DNA variants within this sample encode the same CDR3. The J gene is TRBJ2-5, the V gene TRBV30, with 10 bases that match TRBD1. In germline, CDR1 is GTSNPN, CDR2 SVGIG (reference sequence). V was clipped by 5 bases and J by 4 bases; unmatched bases: 1. This CDR3 is 12 amino acids long. CDR3 sequence: CAWDRGRETQYF. CDR3 DNA sequence: TGTGCCTGGGACAGGGGGCGAGAGACCCAGTACTTC.

This clone was recorded once. The J gene is TRBJ1-2, the V gene TRBV6-6, with 9 bases that match TRBD1. The trim removed 4 bases at V and 5 bases at J, leaving 5 bases unmatched. Per germline, CDR1 MNHNY and CDR2 SVGAGI (reference sequence). The CDR3 is made up of 14 amino acids. CDR3 loop: CASSLGTGMYGYTF. The CDR3 DNA is TGTGCCAGCAGTTTGGGGACAGGGATGTATGGCTACACCTTC.

The rearrangement links TRBV5-1 to TRBJ1-1; D is unresolved. Germline CDR1 is SGHRS and CDR2 is YFSETQ. Between the trimmed V and J ends, which lost 6 bases and 1 base, there was a span of 10 bases. CDR3 length: 13 residues. CDR3 region: CASTPAANTEAFF. The CDR3 coding sequence is TGCGCCAGCACCCCGGCAGCGAACACTGAAGCTTTCTTT.

The chain is built from TRBV5-1 and TRBJ1-1; possible D gene TRBD1, 6 bases. The CDR3 contains 14 residues. Trimming stripped 4 bases from V and 1 base from J, with 11 bases between. Germline-derived CDR1 and CDR2 are SGHRS and YFSETQ. The DNA of the CDR3 is TGCGCCAGCAGCCCGGGACAAAAGAACACTGAAGCTTTCTTT. Translated, it gives CASSPGQKNTEAFF.

The chain couples TRBV7-2 to TRBJ2-2, with 8 positions matching TRBD2. Germline trimming cut 4 bases from V and 6 bases from J; bases unmatched to any gene: 7. The CDR3 has 15 amino acids. Germline values: CDR1 SGHTA, CDR2 FQGNSA. The CDR3 DNA follows: TGTGCCAGCAGCTCCCGGACTAGCAGCGCCGGGGAGCTGTTTTTT. Protein sequence: CASSSRTSSAGELFF. The entire variable domain, with the rest obtained from reference TRBV7-2 and TRBJ2-2, is as follows: GAGVSQSPSNKVTEKGKDVELRCDPISGHTALYWYRQSLGQGLEFLIYFQGNSAPDKSGLPSDRFSAERTGGSVSTLTIQRTQQEDSAVYLCASSSRTSSAGELFFGEGSRLTVL.

About this clone itself: One base away lies a much larger clone, so this may be a sequencing read error. The chain is built from TRBV7-9 and TRBJ2-7, with 8 bases that match TRBD1. This CDR3 spans 14 amino acids. In germline, CDR1 is SEHNR, CDR2 FQNEAQ (reference sequence). CDR3 sequence: CAGSEGQGYYEQYF. The DNA for the CDR3 is TGTGCCGGCAGCGAAGGACAGGGATACTACGAGCAGTACTTC.

The table lists this clone with a few counts. The chain carries TRBV29-1 and TRBJ1-1; D uncertain. This CDR3 comprises 12 residues. Germline V gene lookup returns CDR1 SQVTM and CDR2 ANQGSEA. V lost 6 bases and J 1 base, leaving 9 bases between the germline ends. CDR3 DNA sequence: TGCAGCGTCACCCCGGAGAACACTGAAGCTTTCTTT. Protein sequence: CSVTPENTEAFF.

The chain links TRBV6-5 to TRBJ1-2, with TRBD1 as a possible D gene (5 bases). With 8 bases removed from V and 2 bases from J, the gap between germline ends came to 6 bases. Germline CDR1 is MNHEY and CDR2 is SVGAGI. CDR3 length equals 11 residues. The CDR3 sequence: CASGTNYGYTF. In nucleotides, the CDR3 is TGTGCCAGCGGGACGAACTATGGCTACACCTTC.

The chain carries TRBV7-2 and TRBJ2-3, with D uncertain. Germline loops: CDR1 SGHTA, CDR2 FQGNSA. Trimming cost V 1 base and J 8 bases, with 10 bases left between them. The CDR3 is 13 amino acids. CDR3 sequence reads: CASSLVPWGTQYF. CDR3 sequence (DNA): TGTGCCAGCAGCTTAGTCCCCTGGGGTACGCAGTATTTT.

The V call is TRBV6-6, the J call TRBJ1-6; 8 nucleotides match TRBD1. Germline V gene sequence: CDR1 MNHNY, CDR2 SVGAGI (reference sequence). This CDR3 spans 16 amino acids. Germline trimming cut 4 bases from V and 0 bases from J; bases unmatched to any gene: 2. This chain's CDR3 is CASSFTGGSYNSPLHF. The CDR3, as DNA: TGTGCCAGCAGTTTTACAGGGGGCTCCTATAATTCACCCCTCCACTTT.

The sample holds one count of this clone. As DNA, the CDR3 is TGCGCCAGCAGCTTTGGCTCCCTTGAAAAACTGTTTTTT. The encoded protein is CASSFGSLEKLFF. The chain uses TRBV5-1 and TRBJ1-4; D unclear. The CDR3 is made up of 13 amino acids. The ends were cut back, 2 bases at V and 7 bases at J, with 9 bases in the middle. Germline values: CDR1 SGHRS, CDR2 YFSETQ.

The table lists this clone with a count of one. This chain uses TRBV4-1 with TRBJ2-3, with 9 bases fitting TRBD2. The trim removed 2 bases at V and 0 bases at J, leaving 6 bases unmatched. Per the germline V gene, CDR1 is MGHRA and CDR2 is YSYEKL. The CDR3 is 17 residues long. The CDR3: CASSQRASGTSTDTQYF. The CDR3 DNA sequence: TGCGCCAGCAGCCAAAGGGCTAGCGGGACTAGCACAGATACGCAGTATTTT.

The chain joins TRBV13 to TRBJ2-2; D tentatively fits TRBD1 or TRBD2 (6 bases each). V was clipped by 5 bases and J by 4 bases, with 26 bases between them. Germline values: CDR1 PRHDT, CDR2 FYEKMQ (reference sequence). The CDR3 extends over 19 amino acids. The CDR3 bases are TGTGCCAGCAGCCTCCTGCCTACCCTAGGGGGGAGCAGCACCGGGGAGCTGTTTTTT. The encoded protein is CASSLLPTLGGSSTGELFF.

The CDR3 reads CASSPQGLYGYTF. The CDR3, as DNA: TGTGCCAGCTCACCACAGGGACTCTATGGCTACACCTTC. V is TRBV18 and J is TRBJ1-2; the D gene is possibly TRBD1 (5 bases). The CDR3 runs to 13 residues. The V and J ends lost 1 base and 4 bases respectively, with 7 bases between them. CDR1 is KGHSH and CDR2 is LQKENI in the germline V gene.

The V gene is TRBV5-4, the J gene TRBJ2-1, with D uncertain. The CDR3 is 15 residues long. Trimming took off 4 bases at V and 4 bases at J, with 15 bases between the two ends. From germline, CDR1 is SGHNT and CDR2 YYREEE (reference sequence). The CDR3 spells CASSGTIGEYNEQFF. CDR3 coding DNA: TGTGCCAGCAGCGGTACCATCGGAGAATACAATGAGCAGTTCTTC.